The 2 T cell receptor beta chains listed next were all sequenced from one sample in a study of PD-L1 blockade in urothelial cancer. The method was immunoSEQ multiplex PCR; TCRdb's version includes in-frame clones alone and lacks a portion of them. The table lists tens of thousands of clones, over 75% of them singletons. Time point defined: pretreatment peripheral blood. The starting material was PBMCs, obtained around atezolizumab (anti-PD-L1) treatment. The receptors stem from a man aged 55 to 70 with urothelial cancer.

The rearrangement uses TRBV29-1 and TRBJ1-3; tentative D call: TRBD1 (5 bases). Trimming cost V 4 bases and J 0 bases, with 13 bases left between them. CDR1 SQVTM and CDR2 ANQGSEA come from the germline V gene. The CDR3 totals 15 residues. The CDR3 DNA is TGCAGCGTTGCGCCCCAGGGAACCTCTGGAAACACCATATATTTT. Translation: CSVAPQGTSGNTIYF.

The chain links TRBV11-1 to TRBJ1-4, with D unresolved. CDR1 SGHAT and CDR2 FQDESV come from the germline V gene (reference sequence). The CDR3 runs 16 residues. V gave up 5 bases and J gave up 6 bases, with 19 bases separating them. CDR3 region: CASSLFCGPGYEKLFF. The CDR3 DNA is TGTGCCAGCAGCCTCTTCTGCGGACCGGGGTATGAAAAACTGTTTTTT.